This TCR beta chain was recovered during a study of PD-1 blockade in classical Hodgkin lymphoma. Findings and caveats of the study: A significant rise in TCR diversity by C4D1 was seen for CD4+ but not CD8+ cells.

On this clone itself: Antigen: not known.

TCRdb's copy holds only in-frame clones and misses some; the assay was immunoSEQ multiplex PCR. The sample lists 6,000 to 9,500 clones, about 77% occurring once. Germline assignment: CDR1 SEHNR and CDR2 FQNEAQ (reference sequence). The V gene lost 4 bases and the J gene lost 8 bases, with 14 bases spanning the gap. The CDR3 totals 14 residues. Time point: cycle 4 day 1 (C4D1), after less than 7 weeks of nivolumab. Every one of the patients relapsed after autologous stem cell transplantation (brentuximab vedotin exposure was variable). Thawed PBMCs were the source of CD8+ T cells, obtained through magnetic negative selection.

V and J are TRBV7-9 and TRBJ2-2; D not resolved. The receptor's source is a human donor with classical Hodgkin lymphoma. The sample here was CD8+ T cells from blood, taken before the fourth cycle of nivolumab. The CDR3 DNA follows: TGTGCCAGCAGCTCAATACAATCCAGGGGGGAGCTGTTTTTT. As protein: CASSSIQSRGELFF. The full variable domain, completed using reference TRBV7-9 and TRBJ2-2, is DTGVSQNPRHKITKRGQNVTFRCDPISEHNRLYWYRQTLGQGPEFLTYFQNEAQLEKSRLLSDRFSAERPKGSFSTLEIQRTEQGDSAMYLCASSSIQSRGELFFGEGSRLTVL.